This is a list of T cell receptor beta chains from one sample in a study of blood T cell repertoires in COVID-19. TCRdb keeps only in-frame clones here, not all; method: immunoSEQ multiplex PCR. Counted here are roughly 250,000 clones, 70% to 85% occurring once; the ten biggest clones make up 0.7% to 1%. The specimen sequenced was peripheral blood. These receptors were obtained from a human donor with COVID-19, enrolled during active disease. The donor label of this sample is uncertain. Both conserved end residues are part of each CDR3. The D gene is left open where the match is weak.

v_gene	d_gene	j_gene	CDR3aa	CDR3nt
TRBV19	.	TRBJ1-1	CASSNRGRGYTEAFF	TGTGCCAGTAGTAACCGGGGCAGGGGATACACTGAAGCTTTCTTT
TRBV5-5	TRBD1	TRBJ1-1	CASSSTGGTEAFF	TGTGCCAGCAGCTCGACAGGGGGCACTGAAGCTTTCTTT
TRBV30	TRBD1	TRBJ1-5	CAWRGTGVNQPQHF	TGTGCCTGGAGGGGGACAGGGGTCAATCAGCCCCAGCATTTT
TRBV30	.	TRBJ1-3	CAWSWGAGNTIYF	TGTGCCTGGAGTTGGGGCGCCGGAAACACCATATATTTT
TRBV11-2	.	TRBJ2-7	CASSLDRAASISYEQYF	TGTGCCAGCAGCTTAGATCGCGCAGCGTCGATCTCCTACGAGCAGTACTTC
TRBV5-5	TRBD1	TRBJ1-2	CASSLEQGYGYTF	TGTGCCAGCAGCTTGGAACAGGGGTATGGCTACACCTTC
TRBV9	.	TRBJ1-1	CASSALGGNTEAFF	TGTGCCAGCAGCGCATTAGGGGGAAACACTGAAGCTTTCTTT
TRBV11-2	.	TRBJ2-2	CASSLRPGDNTGELFF	TGTGCCAGCAGCTTAAGACCGGGAGATAACACCGGGGAGCTGTTTTTT
TRBV30	.	TRBJ1-2	CAWTVAVDYGYTF	TGTGCCTGGACTGTAGCCGTAGACTATGGCTACACCTTC
TRBV9	TRBD2	TRBJ2-1	CASSAAGLAGMNEQFF	TGTGCCAGCAGCGCCGCGGGGCTAGCGGGCATGAATGAGCAGTTCTTC
TRBV29-1	.	TRBJ1-5	CSVGGQAGQPQHF	TGCAGCGTCGGCGGGCAGGCCGGTCAGCCCCAGCATTTT
TRBV7-9	.	TRBJ2-2	CASRPRTSLRGELFF	TGTGCCAGCAGACCCCGGACTTCCTTAAGGGGGGAGCTGTTTTTT
TRBV7-3	TRBD2	TRBJ2-2	CASSPSLAGGINTGELFF	TGTGCCAGCAGCCCATCACTAGCGGGAGGAATTAACACCGGGGAGCTGTTTTTT
TRBV5-1	TRBD1	TRBJ2-5	CASGIRGLEETQYF	TGCGCCAGCGGCATCAGGGGGCTAGAAGAGACCCAGTACTTC
TRBV28	.	TRBJ1-5	CASSLGQDGNQPQHF	TGTGCCAGCAGTTTAGGTCAGGATGGCAATCAGCCCCAGCATTTT
TRBV14	TRBD1	TRBJ1-1	CASSQTPGTGRKAFF	TGTGCCAGCAGCCAAACCCCCGGGACAGGGCGAAAAGCTTTCTTT
TRBV7-2	TRBD1	TRBJ1-5	CASSLRTGGNQPQHF	TGTGCCAGCAGTCTAAGGACAGGGGGCAATCAGCCCCAGCATTTT